The clone carrying this T cell receptor beta chain appeared a few times. Its antigen is unknown. The same CDR3 also results from other DNA sequences found in this sample. Since all of the isolated RNA was reverse transcribed, expressed TCRB transcripts were what got sequenced. Data came from immunoSEQ multiplex PCR; TCRdb stores just in-frame clones and leaves some out. The sample carries over 650,000 clones, about an eighth recorded once. The CDR3 is made up of 11 amino acids. The germline gives CDR1 DFQATT, CDR2 SNEGSKA (reference sequence). The V gene lost 2 bases and the J gene lost 1 base, with 2 bases spanning the gap. The data stem from a study of beta chain features in type 1 diabetes. About the research overall: Analysis included around 110,000,000 sorted cells drawn from all samples. Study observations and caveats: Shortening that was moderate but significant affected the TCRB CDR3s of Type 1 diabetes patients in all four CD4+ subsets. The naive, central memory and Treg TCRB repertoires of patients appeared to be more similar to one another than those of healthy donors.

What was sequenced was naive CD4+ T cells from blood. The chain recombines TRBV20-1 with TRBJ1-1; no firm D call. This sequence was found in a man between 18 and 35 years old with type 1 diabetes. The CDR3 sequence: CSARWNTEAFF. CDR3 coding DNA: TGCAGTGCTAGATGGAACACTGAAGCTTTCTTT.